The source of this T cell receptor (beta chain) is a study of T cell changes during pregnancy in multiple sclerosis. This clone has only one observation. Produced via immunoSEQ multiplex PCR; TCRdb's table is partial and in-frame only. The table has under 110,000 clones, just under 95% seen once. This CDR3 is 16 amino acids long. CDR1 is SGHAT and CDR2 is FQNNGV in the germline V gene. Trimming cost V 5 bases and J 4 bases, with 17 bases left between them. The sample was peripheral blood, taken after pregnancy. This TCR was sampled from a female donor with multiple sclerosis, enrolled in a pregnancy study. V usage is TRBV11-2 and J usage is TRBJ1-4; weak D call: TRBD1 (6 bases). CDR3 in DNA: TGTGCCAGCAGCCTGAGACAGGCCGCACTTAATGAAAAACTGTTTTTT. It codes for CASSLRQAALNEKLFF.